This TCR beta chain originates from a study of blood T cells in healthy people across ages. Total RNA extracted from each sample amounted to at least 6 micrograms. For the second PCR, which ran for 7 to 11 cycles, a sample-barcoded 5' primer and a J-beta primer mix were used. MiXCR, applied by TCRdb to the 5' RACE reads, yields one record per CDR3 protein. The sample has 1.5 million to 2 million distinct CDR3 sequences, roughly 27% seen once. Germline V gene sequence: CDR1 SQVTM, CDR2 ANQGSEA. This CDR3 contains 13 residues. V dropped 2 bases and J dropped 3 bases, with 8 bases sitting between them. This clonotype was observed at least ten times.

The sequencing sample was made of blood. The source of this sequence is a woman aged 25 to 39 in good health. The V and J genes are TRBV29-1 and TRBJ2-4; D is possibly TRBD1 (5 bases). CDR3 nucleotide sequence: TGCAGCGTTGAACCAGGGCTCAAAAACATTCAGTACTTC. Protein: CSVEPGLKNIQYF.